This TCR beta chain emerged from a study of post-analysis software for immune sequencing data (dated by TCRdb to 2015 to 2017). About the investigation overall: Disease courses on record covered relapsing-remitting, secondary progressive and progressive-relapsing multiple sclerosis, though some patients had no subtype annotation. Patient repertoires were compared against roughly 11 previously published healthy control repertoires from donors aged roughly 6 to 28 years. A subset of samples was prepared in parallel using single-end sample barcoding, then pooled and co-amplified after Illumina adapter ligation. General study outcomes and caveats: Patients showed significantly higher frequencies than controls for roughly five TRBV segments, among them TRBV5-6, TRBV5-1 and TRBV20-1. Compared with controls, multiple sclerosis patients had significantly lower normalized Chao1 diversity, a finding suggesting substantial peripheral T-cell clonal expansion. The multiple sclerosis patient group was slightly younger than the control group. Direct clustering with F measure showed strong co-clustering of samples prepared in the same batch, prompting a batch-effect correction.

Receptor amplification or capture employed PCR. Sequencing took place on an Illumina HiSeq 2500. Unique molecular identifiers were incorporated into TCR beta cDNA libraries to reduce PCR and sequencing biases. Every 1 to 10 million input T cells yielded some 500,000 cDNA molecules, meaning each molecule approximated one T cell. The patient libraries were prepared and sequenced using the same protocol as the earlier healthy control dataset. Within a given batch, samples were prepared together, multiplexed and sequenced on the same HiSeq lane. Processing in the source paper ran as follows. Raw barcoded reads were processed with MIGEC, and single-read molecular identifier groups were discarded before consensus assembly and CDR3 extraction. VDJtools was used for post-analysis of the clonotype tables, and diversity was normalized by down-sampling every dataset to the size of the smallest sample. Repertoire overlap clustering matched CDR3 amino acid but not nucleotide sequences to correct batch-related cross-sample contamination. In TCRdb, the public reads were trimmed at Q25 with fastp and aligned with MiXCR, with productive beta chains retained. Entries are consolidated by CDR3 protein sequence, retaining the most common genes and DNA. Here the V and J calls rest on TCRdb's processing, not on the authors' analysis. This sample holds about 820,000 distinct CDR3 sequences; roughly 58% were observed only once. The top ten hold approximately 4.5% of the sample.

From cysteine to phenylalanine, the CDR3 is 15 amino acids long. Only the CDR3 DNA stays, 45 bases, in frame from base 1. Deletion took 5 bases off V and 4 bases off J, with a span of 17 bases between the germline ends. Via the germline V gene, CDR1 is SNHLY and CDR2 FYNNEI. TCR beta repertoires were profiled from peripheral blood of roughly twelve young patients with multiple sclerosis to demonstrate the VDJtools post-analysis software. The multiple sclerosis patients were children and adolescents ranging in age from about 6 to 17 years. Points on this clonotype: There is no known antigen for this receptor. Per-base qualities were not stored, and no clone one base away is much larger.

The origin of this receptor is a girl aged 5 to 17 with multiple sclerosis. This chain joins TRBV2 to TRBJ2-5; a tentative D call is TRBD1 (5 bases match). The specimen sequenced was blood. Here the CDR3 is given as CASSQDIGHGETQYF. The sequenced DNA is TGTGCCAGCAGTCAGGACATCGGGCATGGAGAGACCCAGTACTTC. Reference TRBV2 and TRBJ2-5 proteins supply the regions before and after the CDR3; the full variable domain is: EPEVTQTPSHQVTQMGQEVILRCVPISNHLYFYWYRQILGQKVEFLVSFYNNEISEKSEIFDDQFSVERPDGSNFTLKIRSTKLEDSAMYFCASSQDIGHGETQYFGPGTRLLVL.